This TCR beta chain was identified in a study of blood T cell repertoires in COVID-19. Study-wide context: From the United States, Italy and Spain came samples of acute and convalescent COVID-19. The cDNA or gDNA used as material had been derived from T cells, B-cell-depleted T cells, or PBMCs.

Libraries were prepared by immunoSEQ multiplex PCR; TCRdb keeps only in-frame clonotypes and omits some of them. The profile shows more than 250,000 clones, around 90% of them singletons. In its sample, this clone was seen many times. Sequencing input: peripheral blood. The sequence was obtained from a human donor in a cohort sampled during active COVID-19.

DNA of the CDR3: TGTGCCAGCAGTGATGGGACAGGGGGAGATACGCAGTATTTT. Protein product: CASSDGTGGDTQYF. The J gene is TRBJ2-3, the V gene TRBV6-4; 11 bases map to TRBD1. CDR3 size: 14 residues. The V gene end was trimmed by 3 bases and the J gene end by 5 bases; junction bases not matched to a gene: 1. Germline CDR1 reads MRHNA; CDR2 reads SNTAGT.